The 32 T cell receptor beta chains reported below all come from one sample, sequenced in a study of T cells in Graves' hyperthyroidism and ophthalmopathy. TCR beta CDR3 regions were amplified from RNA transcripts. The HTBI primer set served for first-round RT-PCR of the TCR CDR3. TCRdb reanalysed the multiplex PCR reads using MiXCR and keeps one entry per CDR3 protein. The table records about 600,000 distinct CDR3 sequences, more than 15% of them present only once. Sequenced sample: blood. The source of these receptors is a woman in her forties with Graves' ophthalmopathy.

This clonotype was seen a few times. At one boundary the junction diverges from the germline segment, which might be a read error. The chain uses TRBV6-2 or TRBV6-3 and TRBJ2-7, with D tentatively TRBD1 (5 bases). CDR3 length equals 14 residues. CDR1 and CDR2 (germline): MNHEY, SVGEGT. Here the CDR3 reads CASSVGRVVYGQYF. CDR3 DNA sequence: TGTGCCAGCAGTGTAGGCAGGGTTGTCTACGGGCAGTACTTC.

The V call is TRBV12-3 or TRBV12-4, the J call TRBJ2-2; D not resolved. The CDR3 sequence is 15 residues long. V gave up 7 bases and J gave up 4 bases, with 16 bases separating them. CDR3 nucleotides: TGTGCCAGCACCCTAATGGCGCCGGGCACCGGGGAGCTGTTTTTT. It codes for CASTLMAPGTGELFF.

This clonotype occurred a few times. This rearrangement joins TRBV12-3 or TRBV12-4 to TRBJ2-4; D ambiguous. The CDR3 covers 14 residues. V gave up 7 bases and J gave up 7 bases, with 17 bases separating them. The chain's CDR3 is CASNSRRSWNIQYF. The CDR3 DNA sequence: TGTGCCAGCAATTCCAGACGTTCGTGGAACATTCAGTACTTC.

In this sample, this clonotype turned up a few times. V is TRBV6-2 or TRBV6-3 and J is TRBJ2-3; 9 bases are shared with TRBD2. V gave up 3 bases and J gave up 2 bases; unmatched junction bases: 9. This CDR3 spans 17 amino acids. In germline, CDR1 is MNHEY, CDR2 SVGEGT. CDR3 sequence: CASSYQPGTSNTDTQYF. In DNA form, the CDR3 reads TGTGCCAGCAGTTATCAACCCGGGACTAGCAACACAGATACGCAGTATTTT.

This clonotype appeared many times. The CDR3 coding sequence is TGTGCCAGCAGTTCAGCGGGAGGGCCGGGGGAGACCCAGTACTTC. Amino acid sequence: CASSSAGGPGETQYF. This sequence joins TRBV12-3 or TRBV12-4 and TRBJ2-5; 10 bases align to TRBD2. The V gene end was trimmed by 4 bases and the J gene end by 5 bases; junction bases not matched to a gene: 7. This CDR3 is 15 amino acids long.

The table lists this clonotype with a few counts. The chain couples TRBV4-1 to TRBJ1-4, with D hard to call. V was clipped by 3 bases and J by 0 bases, with 17 bases between them. Germline lookup yields CDR1 MGHRA and CDR2 YSYEKL. The CDR3 has 18 residues. The CDR3 sequence is CASSQRRWPYATNEKLFF. The CDR3 region has the DNA TGCGCCAGCAGCCAGAGAAGGTGGCCTTACGCAACTAATGAAAAACTGTTTTTT.

This clonotype showed up many times. The chain joins TRBV7-9 to TRBJ2-5; D possibly corresponds to TRBD1 (6 bases). Trimming left V 1 base short and J 1 base short, with 13 bases between. Germline V gene lookup returns CDR1 SEHNR and CDR2 FQNEAQ (reference sequence). This CDR3 contains 16 residues. The CDR3 DNA sequence: TGTGCCAGCAGCTTAGGCGGTGGGGGCGGCCAAGAGACCCAGTACTTC. Its translation: CASSLGGGGGQETQYF.

This clonotype was seen just once. A much larger clone is a single base away; this may be a read error. This sequence joins TRBV6-1 and TRBJ2-5; TRBD2 matches at 8 bases. The germline V gene has CDR1 MNHNS and CDR2 SASEGT. This CDR3 has 14 amino acids. V shed 5 bases and J 9 bases; nucleotides not matched to a gene: 11. The CDR3 spells CASSPREGGEAQYF. The CDR3 coding sequence is TGTGCCAGCAGTCCACGGGAGGGCGGGGAGGCCCAGTACTTC.

This clonotype was detected ten times or more. The CDR3 loop reads CASSRSLSGGSSYEQYF. CDR3 sequence (DNA): TGTGCCAGCAGCCGGAGCCTGAGCGGGGGAAGCTCCTACGAGCAGTACTTC. V and J are TRBV11-2 and TRBJ2-7, with TRBD2 matching 8 bases. The germline CDR1 and CDR2 sequences are SGHAT and FQNNGV. J gave up 0 bases and V 5 bases, and 12 bases lay outside the gene matches. This CDR3 comprises 17 residues.

This clonotype was seen repeatedly, ten times or more. The V and J genes are TRBV7-9 and TRBJ1-5; D is ambiguous. V gave up 3 bases and J gave up 5 bases, with 5 bases separating them. CDR1 SEHNR and CDR2 FQNEAQ come from the germline V gene (reference sequence). The CDR3 runs to 12 residues. The CDR3 spells CASSLYHQPQHF. The CDR3 DNA reads TGTGCCAGCAGCTTGTATCATCAGCCCCAGCATTTT.

V is TRBV14 and J is TRBJ2-5; D is undetermined. The V end lost 2 bases, the J end lost 3 bases, and 7 bases lay between the germline ends. Germline V lookup: CDR1 SGHDN, CDR2 FVKESK. CDR3 length: 13 residues. The CDR3 spells CASSQLFEETQYF. Written as DNA, the CDR3 is TGTGCCAGCAGCCAATTGTTTGAAGAGACCCAGTACTTC.

This clonotype came up many times. The chain recombines TRBV5-1 with TRBJ1-5; D gene ambiguous. Germline-derived CDR1 and CDR2 are SGHRS and YFSETQ. With 4 bases removed from V and 4 bases from J, the gap between germline ends came to 15 bases. The CDR3 is 15 amino acids. DNA for the CDR3: TGCGCCAGCAGCCCAGAAGGCCGAGGTAATCAGCCCCAGCATTTT. Encoded protein: CASSPEGRGNQPQHF.

This clonotype has just a few counts. The chain links TRBV5-1 to TRBJ2-3; weak D call: TRBD2 (5 bases). The V and J ends lost 3 bases and 6 bases respectively, with 11 bases between them. Germline-derived CDR1 and CDR2 are SGHRS and YFSETQ. The CDR3 is 13 residues long. The CDR3 DNA is TGCGCCAGCAGCTCCCAGCCGGGGGATACGCAGTATTTT. Its protein product is CASSSQPGDTQYF.

In its sample, this clonotype was seen many times. The genes are TRBV20-1 and TRBJ1-1; 7 nucleotides agree with TRBD1. The V segment lost 5 bases and the J segment 3 bases; nucleotides outside the gene matches: 9. This CDR3 is built from 14 residues. Germline V gene sequence: CDR1 DFQATT, CDR2 SNEGSKA (reference sequence). CDR3 in DNA: TGCAGTGCTTCTTCGATAGACAGGGACACTGAAGCTTTCTTT. It encodes CSASSIDRDTEAFF.

As concerns this clonotype: With a much larger clone just one base away, this may be a read error. The chain links TRBV12-3 or TRBV12-4 to TRBJ2-1; perhaps D is TRBD1 or TRBD2 (5 bases each). The CDR3 extends over 12 amino acids. In nucleotides, the CDR3 is TGTGTCAGCAGTTTTGGGGGAGTTGAGCAGTTCTTC. The encoded protein is CVSSFGGVEQFF.

This clonotype was seen at least ten times. This chain uses TRBV2 with TRBJ1-1; weak D call: TRBD1 (5 bases). The length of the CDR3 is 14 residues. V dropped 4 bases and J dropped 4 bases, with 13 bases sitting between them. Looked up from germline, CDR1 is SNHLY and CDR2 is FYNNEI. The CDR3 reads CASSVELGGTEAFF. In nucleotides, the CDR3 is TGTGCCAGCAGTGTCGAACTTGGGGGCACTGAAGCTTTCTTT.

Remarks on this clonotype: One base away lies a much larger clone, so this may be a sequencing read error. V usage is TRBV7-6 and J usage is TRBJ2-7; D gene ambiguous. The germline V gene has CDR1 SGHVS and CDR2 FNYEAQ. The CDR3 runs to 13 residues. The germline V and J ends were trimmed by 5 bases and 6 bases, with 14 bases remaining between them. CDR3 residues: CASSRPPDGEQYF. In DNA form, the CDR3 reads TGTGCCAGCAGCCGACCGCCAGACGGCGAGCAGTACTTC.

The rearrangement uses TRBV6-1 and TRBJ1-6, with a tentative D call TRBD1 (6 bases). This CDR3 spans 15 amino acids. V was pared by 6 bases and J by 7 bases, with 16 bases between. The germline gives CDR1 MNHNS, CDR2 SASEGT. The CDR3 region is CASRAQGIDNSPLHF. Written as DNA, the CDR3 is TGTGCCAGCAGAGCACAGGGTATCGACAATTCACCCCTCCACTTT.

This clonotype was observed at least ten times. The rearrangement joins TRBV6-1 to TRBJ1-5; D possibly corresponds to TRBD1 (5 bases). CDR3 size: 14 residues. Trimming took 7 bases from V and 5 from J, leaving 15 bases between them. CDR1 and CDR2 from the germline V gene are MNHNS and SASEGT. The DNA of the CDR3 is TGTGCCAGCACCATAATGGGACGAGATCAGCCCCAGCATTTT. Its protein product is CASTIMGRDQPQHF.

As concerns this clonotype: A clone one base away is much larger, so this may be a read error. The rearrangement links TRBV28 to TRBJ2-7, with 12 bases aligning to TRBD2. Germline V lookup: CDR1 MDHEN, CDR2 SYDVKM. This CDR3 is 16 amino acids long. CDR3 region: CASLETSGSFNYEQHF. The DNA of the CDR3 is TGTGCCAGCCTAGAGACTAGCGGGAGTTTTAACTACGAGCAGCACTTC.

This clonotype was recorded many times. DNA of the CDR3: TGTGCCAGTACGACGGGGTACACTGAAGCTTTCTTT. Translated, it gives CASTTGYTEAFF. The chain joins TRBV6-1 to TRBJ1-1; D gene uncertain. From germline, CDR1 is MNHNS and CDR2 SASEGT. Trimming stripped 9 bases from V and 3 bases from J, with 11 bases between. The CDR3 length is 12 residues.

This chain uses TRBV30 with TRBJ2-2; D gene unclear. Trimming pared 0 bases from V and 6 bases from J, leaving 14 bases between. This CDR3 is built from 15 residues. Germline lookup yields CDR1 GTSNPN and CDR2 SVGIG (reference sequence). The CDR3, as DNA: TGTGCCTGGAGTGTACTGGCAGGACGGGCCGGGGAGCTGTTTTTT. Amino acid sequence: CAWSVLAGRAGELFF.

This clonotype was picked up a small number of times. The chain recombines TRBV7-9 with TRBJ2-5; 14 bases map to TRBD2. V was pared by 5 bases and J by 3 bases, with 11 bases of the junction left unmatched. The CDR3 contains 18 residues. Germline V gene sequence: CDR1 SEHNR, CDR2 FQNEAQ (reference sequence). The CDR3: CASSRRLAGGPAEETQYF. The CDR3 DNA sequence: TGTGCCAGCAGCCGAAGACTAGCGGGAGGGCCGGCGGAAGAGACCCAGTACTTC.

This clonotype was detected only a few times. The V gene is TRBV14, the J gene TRBJ1-6; the match to TRBD1 covers 7 bases. CDR1 and CDR2 (germline): SGHDN, FVKESK. The CDR3 is 16 amino acids. V dropped 2 bases and J dropped 6; count of bases not matched to a gene: 7. The CDR3 loop reads CASSQLGQRFNSPLHF. DNA of the CDR3: TGTGCCAGCAGCCAATTGGGACAGCGATTTAATTCACCCCTCCACTTT. The full variable domain, completed using reference TRBV14 and TRBJ1-6, is EAGVTQFPSHSVIEKGQTVTLRCDPISGHDNLYWYRRVMGKEIKFLLHFVKESKQDESGMPNNRFLAERTGGTYSTLKVQPAELEDSGVYFCASSQLGQRFNSPLHFGNGTRLTVT.

This clonotype appeared many times. The J gene is TRBJ1-1, the V gene TRBV20-1, with TRBD1 identical over 8 bases. Germline trimming cut 0 bases from V and 4 bases from J; bases unmatched to any gene: 19. There are 19 residues in the CDR3. From germline, CDR1 is DFQATT and CDR2 SNEGSKA (reference sequence). The CDR3 DNA sequence: TGCAGTGCTAGAGATACAGGGCGGGGCAGGGGGCGCGTAGGCACTGAAGCTTTCTTT. Translated: CSARDTGRGRGRVGTEAFF.

In its sample, this clonotype was seen many times. The chain carries TRBV7-9 and TRBJ2-3, with D hard to call. Germline V gene data show CDR1 as SEHNR and CDR2 as FQNEAQ (reference sequence). V lost 3 bases, J lost 1 base, and 11 bases lay in between. The CDR3 covers 15 residues. Here the CDR3 DNA reads TGTGCCAGCAGCTTTTACTCCACTCGCACAGATACGCAGTATTTT. Translating gives CASSFYSTRTDTQYF.

This clonotype was observed a handful of times. The chain uses TRBV28 and TRBJ2-5; 13 nucleotides align to TRBD2. CDR3 size: 14 residues. Germline V gene lookup returns CDR1 MDHEN and CDR2 SYDVKM. The ends lost 10 bases at V and 4 bases at J; junction bases unmatched: 6. This chain's CDR3 is CAIGLAGVRETQYF. The CDR3 nucleotides read TGTGCCATCGGACTAGCGGGAGTGCGAGAGACCCAGTACTTC.

This chain links TRBV30 with TRBJ2-5; D is unclear. V lost 4 bases to trimming and J lost 7 bases, with 25 bases between them. Germline values: CDR1 GTSNPN, CDR2 SVGIG (reference sequence). This CDR3 is built from 16 residues. This chain's CDR3 is CAWNPPVGFSIRTQYF. CDR3 bases: TGTGCCTGGAATCCACCCGTTGGCTTCTCTATCCGGACCCAGTACTTC. Full variable domain (missing parts from reference TRBV30 and TRBJ2-5): SQTIHQWPATLVQPVGSPLSLECTVEGTSNPNLYWYRQAAGRGLQLLFYSVGIGQISSEVPQNLSASRPQDRQFILSSKKLLLSDSGFYLCAWNPPVGFSIRTQYFGPGTRLLVL.

The table lists this clonotype with a few counts. V usage is TRBV6-5 and J usage is TRBJ1-6, with no clear D. Looked up from germline, CDR1 is MNHEY and CDR2 is SVGAGI. The V end lost 2 bases, the J end lost 0 bases, and 11 bases lay between the germline ends. This CDR3 comprises 17 residues. CDR3: CASSYDRWSSYNSPLHF. The CDR3 DNA reads as TGTGCCAGCAGTTACGATCGGTGGAGCTCCTATAATTCACCCCTCCACTTT.

This clonotype came up many times. The rearrangement links TRBV18 to TRBJ2-3, with D perhaps assigned TRBD1 or TRBD2 (5 bases each). V lost 4 bases and J 2 bases, leaving 19 bases between the germline ends. The CDR3 consists of 17 residues. Germline V gene sequence: CDR1 KGHSH, CDR2 LQKENI. The CDR3, as DNA: TGTGCCAGCTCACTCTTCCAGGATGGGACGAACACAGATACGCAGTATTTT. Its protein product is CASSLFQDGTNTDTQYF. Variable domain in full (rest from reference TRBV18 and TRBJ2-3): NAGVMQNPRHLVRRRGQEARLRCSPMKGHSHVYWYRQLPEEGLKFMVYLQKENIIDESGMPKERFSAEFPKEGPSILRIQQVVRGDSAAYFCASSLFQDGTNTDTQYFGPGTRLTVL.

This chain connects TRBV27 to TRBJ1-1; 8 nucleotides align to TRBD1. Germline-derived CDR1 and CDR2 are MNHEY and SMNVEV (reference sequence). The J segment lost 8 bases and the V segment lost 6 bases, leaving 5 bases of the junction unmatched. This CDR3 region has 12 residues. The CDR3 protein is CASSGTGQEAFF. The CDR3 nucleotides are TGTGCCAGCAGCGGGACAGGTCAAGAAGCTTTCTTT.

Here the CDR3 reads CASRGRAGLAGANTGELFF. For the CDR3, the DNA is TGTGCCAGCAGGGGCAGGGCCGGACTAGCGGGGGCGAACACCGGGGAGCTGTTTTTT. This chain links TRBV6-1 with TRBJ2-2; 13 bases line up with TRBD2. Germline CDR1 reads MNHNS; CDR2 reads SASEGT. J gave up 0 bases and V 6 bases, and 10 bases lay outside the gene matches. The CDR3 spans 19 residues.